This passage covers 24 T cell receptor beta chains from one sample sequenced in a study of blood T cell repertoires in COVID-19. Profiling relied on immunoSEQ multiplex PCR, and the TCRdb table lists in-frame clones only, not all of them. The data hold around 60,000 clones, with approximately 75% observed a single time. Sequencing was performed on peripheral blood. The receptors come from a man older than 75 with acute or convalescent COVID-19.

This clone was seen a single time. This chain joins TRBV5-1 and TRBJ1-6, with no clear D. This CDR3 comprises 10 residues. The V end was cut by 8 bases, the J end by 6 bases, with 3 bases between. Per the germline V gene, CDR1 is SGHRS and CDR2 is YFSETQ. CDR3 amino acids: CARLNSPLHF. The CDR3 coding sequence is TGCGCCAGACTTAATTCACCCCTCCACTTT.

The V and J genes are TRBV6-6 and TRBJ2-6; tentatively, D is TRBD1 (5 bases). V was trimmed by 2 bases and J by 2 bases, leaving 7 bases between them. Germline V gives CDR1 MNHNY, CDR2 SVGAGI (reference sequence). This CDR3 has 15 residues. DNA of the CDR3: TGTGCCAGCAGTTACCTAGGGGCTGGGGCCAACGTCCTGACTTTC. Translating gives CASSYLGAGANVLTF.

This clone was seen more than once but under ten times. The chain employs TRBV4-1 and TRBJ1-5, with TRBD1 as a possible D gene (5 bases). The germline V gene encodes CDR1 MGHRA and CDR2 YSYEKL. CDR3 size: 15 residues. Trimming removed 1 base at V and 6 bases at J, with 13 bases between. CDR3 sequence (DNA): TGCGCCAGCAGCCAAGTGTCCAGGGAGGGTCAGCCCCAGCATTTT. Translating gives CASSQVSREGQPQHF.

The chain links TRBV2 to TRBJ1-5, with a possible D match to TRBD1 (5 bases). Trimming removed 4 bases from V and 5 bases from J, with 9 bases in between. The CDR3 has 13 amino acids. Germline V CDR1 and CDR2: SNHLY, FYNNEI. The CDR3 nucleotides are TGTGCCAGCAGTGGACAGAGCCATCAGCCCCAGCATTTT. Translating it yields CASSGQSHQPQHF.

V gene TRBV19 combines with J gene TRBJ2-7; 7 bases line up with TRBD1. V was clipped by 5 bases and J by 3 bases; unmatched bases: 10. The CDR3 sequence is 15 residues long. CDR1 LNHDA and CDR2 SQIVND come from the germline V gene (reference sequence). The CDR3 DNA sequence: TGTGCCAGTAGTCCCCGACAGGGCAAAGGCTACGAGCAGTACTTC. Encoded protein: CASSPRQGKGYEQYF.

The chain carries TRBV5-1 and TRBJ1-1; the D is unclear. Germline loops: CDR1 SGHRS, CDR2 YFSETQ. The CDR3 is 14 amino acids. V lost 0 bases, J lost 5 bases, and 11 bases lay in between. The CDR3, as DNA: TGCGCCAGCAGCTTGGCCATAACCGGGACTGAAGCTTTCTTT. Amino acid sequence: CASSLAITGTEAFF.

The chain carries TRBV12-3 or TRBV12-4 and TRBJ1-5, with D maybe TRBD1 (5 bases). The CDR3 consists of 13 residues. The V end lost 5 bases, the J end lost 7 bases, and 12 bases lay between the germline ends. CDR3 coding DNA: TGTGCCAGCAGTAACTCAAGGGGCCAGCCCCAGCATTTT. Amino acids: CASSNSRGQPQHF.

This clone was recorded once. V is TRBV29-1 and J is TRBJ2-1, with 13 bases lining up with TRBD2. CDR3 size: 18 residues. With 4 bases clipped from V and 1 base from J, the junction kept 10 bases outside the gene matches. Per germline, CDR1 SQVTM and CDR2 ANQGSEA. The DNA of the CDR3 is TGCAGCGTTGCATATCTGACTAGCGGGGGGACATCCTACAATGAGCAGTTCTTC. Translation: CSVAYLTSGGTSYNEQFF.

The CDR3 protein is CASSRQSYSNEQFF. For the CDR3, the DNA is TGTGCCAGCAGCCGACAGTCTTACTCCAATGAGCAGTTCTTC. This rearrangement joins TRBV14 to TRBJ2-1; D perhaps matches TRBD1 (5 bases). CDR1 and CDR2 (germline): SGHDN, FVKESK. Trimming shortened V by 4 bases and J by 6 bases, and 13 bases separated the two germline ends. This CDR3 is 14 amino acids long.

The chain uses TRBV6-1 and TRBJ1-6; 7 positions match TRBD1. The junction had 12 bases not matched to a gene; V was cut back by 4 bases and J by 9 bases. Germline V gene sequence: CDR1 MNHNS, CDR2 SASEGT. CDR3 length: 16 residues. DNA for the CDR3: TGTGCCAGCAGTGGTGGCAGGGGGACGGTTAGTTCACCCCTCCACTTT. Its protein product is CASSGGRGTVSSPLHF.

This clone has a handful of counts. Germline and junction disagree at one end, which may indicate a read error. J is TRBJ1-1 and V is TRBV3-1 (or the pseudogene TRBV3-2); tentative D call: TRBD1 (6 bases). The germline V gene encodes CDR1 LGHDT and CDR2 YNNKEL (reference sequence). The CDR3 has 12 amino acids. The CDR3 protein is CASSQRQGFKLF. The CDR3, as DNA: TGTGCCAGCAGCCAAAGGCAGGGGTTTAAGCTCTTT.

The rearrangement joins TRBV28 to TRBJ1-4; D is unclear. Germline V lookup: CDR1 MDHEN, CDR2 SYDVKM. Between the trimmed V and J ends, which lost 7 bases and 8 bases, there was a span of 20 bases. The CDR3 extends over 15 amino acids. DNA of the CDR3: TGTGCCAGCACCCCTCCCCGGGGAGAAGAAGAAAAACTGTTTTTT. Residues: CASTPPRGEEEKLFF.

This chain uses TRBV6-6 with TRBJ2-7; no firm D call. The CDR3 sequence is 13 residues long. From germline, CDR1 is MNHNY and CDR2 SVGAGI (reference sequence). V shed 0 bases and J shed 6 bases, with 9 bases lying between them. As DNA, the CDR3 is TGTGCCAGCAGTTACTCGATCGTCGGCGAGCAGTACTTC. It specifies CASSYSIVGEQYF.

This chain joins TRBV27 and TRBJ1-5, with a tentative D call TRBD1 (6 bases). The germline CDR1 and CDR2 sequences are MNHEY and SMNVEV (reference sequence). This CDR3 has 15 residues. The V end was cut by 5 bases, the J end by 0 bases, with 11 bases between. The CDR3 DNA sequence: TGTGCCAGCAGTGTGGGACACCTTAGCAATCAGCCCCAGCATTTT. Protein product: CASSVGHLSNQPQHF.

The CDR3 DNA follows: TGTGCCAGCATCTTTGGAGTCCATGGCTACACCTTC. It encodes CASIFGVHGYTF. The chain combines TRBV2 with TRBJ1-2, with no clear D. Trimming removed 7 bases from V and 6 bases from J, with 12 bases in between. CDR1 is SNHLY and CDR2 is FYNNEI in the germline V gene. This CDR3 is built from 12 residues.

The chain is built from TRBV30 and TRBJ1-6, with D perhaps TRBD1 (5 bases). The germline V gene encodes CDR1 GTSNPN and CDR2 SVGIG (reference sequence). V was trimmed by 2 bases and J by 0 bases, leaving 8 bases between them. There are 15 residues in the CDR3. Here the CDR3 DNA reads TGTGCCTGGAGTCGGGGGAGCTCCTATAATTCACCCCTCCACTTT. It specifies CAWSRGSSYNSPLHF.

This chain links TRBV7-2 with TRBJ2-5, with D possibly matching TRBD2 (6 bases). The CDR3 has 14 amino acids. The ends were cut back, 1 base at V and 4 bases at J, with 10 bases in the middle. Germline V gene data show CDR1 as SGHTA and CDR2 as FQGNSA. Here the CDR3 reads CASSLGLEGETQYF. The DNA for the CDR3 is TGTGCCAGCAGCTTAGGACTAGAGGGAGAGACCCAGTACTTC.

This clone was observed once. V gene TRBV19 combines with J gene TRBJ2-3, with 12 positions matching TRBD2. With 3 bases clipped from V and 2 bases from J, the junction kept 3 bases outside the gene matches. Germline V CDR1 and CDR2: LNHDA, SQIVND (reference sequence). This CDR3 comprises 16 residues. The CDR3 DNA reads as TGTGCCAGTAGTATGACTAGCGGGGGCGTCACAGATACGCAGTATTTT. Translated: CASSMTSGGVTDTQYF.

The chain joins TRBV29-1 to TRBJ2-3; 10 bases are shared with TRBD1. The CDR3 totals 15 residues. Germline CDR1 is SQVTM and CDR2 is ANQGSEA. The J segment lost 3 bases and the V segment lost 3 bases, leaving 6 bases of the junction unmatched. CDR3 sequence (DNA): TGCAGCGTTGACGGGCGGGGACAGGGGACAGATACGCAGTATTTT. It encodes CSVDGRGQGTDTQYF.

This rearrangement joins TRBV5-1 to TRBJ2-7; 9 nucleotides match TRBD1. The CDR3 length is 20 residues. Germline V lookup: CDR1 SGHRS, CDR2 YFSETQ. V shed 4 bases and J 3 bases; nucleotides not matched to a gene: 23. CDR3 protein: CASSRRAGTGSYFAGYEQYF. CDR3 DNA: TGCGCCAGCAGCCGCCGGGCCGGGACAGGGTCCTATTTCGCGGGCTACGAGCAGTACTTC.

The chain links TRBV28 to TRBJ1-1; 9 bases line up with TRBD1. The V gene's germline CDR1 is MDHEN and CDR2 SYDVKM. The CDR3 runs 14 residues. Unmatched junction bases numbered 6, after V lost 6 bases and J lost 4 bases. As DNA, the CDR3 is TGTGCCAGCAGGACCGGGACAGGGAGCACTGAAGCTTTCTTT. Amino acids: CASRTGTGSTEAFF.

V and J are TRBV6-1 and TRBJ2-1; tentatively, D is TRBD2 (6 bases). Germline V CDR1 and CDR2: MNHNS, SASEGT. The CDR3 loop spans 13 amino acids. The germline V and J ends were trimmed by 1 base and 8 bases, with 9 bases remaining between them. This chain's CDR3 is CASSEVWGDEQFF. The DNA for the CDR3 is TGTGCCAGCAGTGAAGTGTGGGGGGATGAGCAGTTCTTC.

This chain joins TRBV27 and TRBJ1-3; 7 bases are shared with TRBD1. From germline, CDR1 is MNHEY and CDR2 SMNVEV (reference sequence). With 3 bases clipped from V and 4 bases from J, the junction kept 3 bases outside the gene matches. The CDR3 is 14 residues long. For the CDR3, the DNA is TGTGCCAGCAGTTTCAGGGGGGACGGAAACACCATATATTTT. It is translated as CASSFRGDGNTIYF.

V usage is TRBV27 and J usage is TRBJ2-7; D uncertain. Germline V gives CDR1 MNHEY, CDR2 SMNVEV (reference sequence). This CDR3 has 14 residues. The V end was cut by 3 bases, the J end by 0 bases, with 9 bases between. In DNA form, the CDR3 reads TGTGCCAGCAGTTTTTCCCCGAGCTCCTACGAGCAGTACTTC. Its translation is CASSFSPSSYEQYF.